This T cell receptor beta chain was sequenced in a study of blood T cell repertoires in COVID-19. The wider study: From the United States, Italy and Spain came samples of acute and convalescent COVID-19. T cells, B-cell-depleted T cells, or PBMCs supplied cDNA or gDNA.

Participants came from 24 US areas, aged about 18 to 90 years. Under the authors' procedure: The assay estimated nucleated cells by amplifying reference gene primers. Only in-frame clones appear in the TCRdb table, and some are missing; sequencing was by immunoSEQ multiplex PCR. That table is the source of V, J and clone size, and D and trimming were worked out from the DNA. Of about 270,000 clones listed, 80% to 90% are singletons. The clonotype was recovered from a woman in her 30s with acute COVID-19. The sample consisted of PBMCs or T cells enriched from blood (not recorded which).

The CDR3 loop is CASSQGVTSGFGETQYF. The CDR3 DNA reads as TGCGCCAGCAGCCAAGGTGTGACTAGCGGGTTCGGGGAGACCCAGTACTTC. The J gene is TRBJ2-5, the V gene TRBV4-1, with 10 nucleotides matching TRBD2. J was trimmed by 5 bases and V by 1 base; bases with no gene match: 10. The CDR3 contains 17 residues. Germline V CDR1 and CDR2: MGHRA, YSYEKL.